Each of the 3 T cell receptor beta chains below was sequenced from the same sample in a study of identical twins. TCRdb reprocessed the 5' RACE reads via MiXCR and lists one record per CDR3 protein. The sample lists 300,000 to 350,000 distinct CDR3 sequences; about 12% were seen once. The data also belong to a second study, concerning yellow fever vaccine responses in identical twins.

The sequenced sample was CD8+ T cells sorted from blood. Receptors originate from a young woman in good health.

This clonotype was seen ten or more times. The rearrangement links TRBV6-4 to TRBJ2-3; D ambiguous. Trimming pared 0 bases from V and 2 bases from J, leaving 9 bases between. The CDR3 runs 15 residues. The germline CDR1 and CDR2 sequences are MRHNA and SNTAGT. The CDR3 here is CASSDSNAATDTQYF. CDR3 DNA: TGTGCCAGCAGTGACTCGAATGCAGCCACAGATACGCAGTATTTT.

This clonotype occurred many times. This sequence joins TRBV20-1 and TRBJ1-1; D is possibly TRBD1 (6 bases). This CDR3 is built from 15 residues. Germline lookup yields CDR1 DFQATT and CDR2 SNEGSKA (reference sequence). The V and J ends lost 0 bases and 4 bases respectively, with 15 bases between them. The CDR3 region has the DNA TGCAGTGCTAGAGACTTCGGAGGGGGAAGCACTGAAGCTTTCTTT. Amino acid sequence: CSARDFGGGSTEAFF.

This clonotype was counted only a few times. The CDR3 sequence is CASSQEGIGGRGYEQYF. In nucleotides, the CDR3 is TGCGCCAGCAGCCAAGAAGGAATTGGCGGGAGAGGTTACGAGCAGTACTTC. The chain has TRBV4-1 and TRBJ2-7; TRBD2 matches 7 bases. Germline-derived CDR1 and CDR2 are MGHRA and YSYEKL. The V gene end was trimmed by 0 bases and the J gene end by 4 bases; junction bases not matched to a gene: 12. The CDR3 sequence is 17 residues long.